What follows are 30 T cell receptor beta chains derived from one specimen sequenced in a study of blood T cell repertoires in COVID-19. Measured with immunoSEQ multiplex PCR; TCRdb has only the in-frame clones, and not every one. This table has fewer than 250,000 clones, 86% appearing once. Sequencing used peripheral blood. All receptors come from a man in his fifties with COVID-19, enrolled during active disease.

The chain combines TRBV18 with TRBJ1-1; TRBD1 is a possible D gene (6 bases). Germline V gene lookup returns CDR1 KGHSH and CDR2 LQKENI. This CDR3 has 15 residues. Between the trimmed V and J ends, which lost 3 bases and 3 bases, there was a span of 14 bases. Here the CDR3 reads CASSPLGGQDTEAFF. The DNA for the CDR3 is TGTGCCAGCTCACCTCTCGGGGGGCAGGACACTGAAGCTTTCTTT.

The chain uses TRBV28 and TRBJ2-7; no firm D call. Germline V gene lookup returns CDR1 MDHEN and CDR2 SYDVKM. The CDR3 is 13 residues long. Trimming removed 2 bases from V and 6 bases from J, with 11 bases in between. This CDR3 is CASSLDDISEQYF. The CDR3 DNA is TGTGCCAGCAGTTTAGACGACATATCCGAGCAGTACTTC.

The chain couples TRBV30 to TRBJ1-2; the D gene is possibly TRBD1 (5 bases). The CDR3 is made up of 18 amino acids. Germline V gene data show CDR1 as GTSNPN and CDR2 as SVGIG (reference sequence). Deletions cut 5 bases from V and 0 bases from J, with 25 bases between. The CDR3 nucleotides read TGTGCCTGGGCTGACAGTTTTCTTTCCGTTTCCGCTAACTATGGCTACACCTTC. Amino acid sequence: CAWADSFLSVSANYGYTF.

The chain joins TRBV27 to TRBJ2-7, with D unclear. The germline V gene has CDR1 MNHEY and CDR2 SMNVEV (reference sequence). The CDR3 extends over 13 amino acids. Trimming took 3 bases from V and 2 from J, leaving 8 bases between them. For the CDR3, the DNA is TGTGCCAGCAGTTTCAACAGCCCCTACGAGCAGTACTTC. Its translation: CASSFNSPYEQYF.

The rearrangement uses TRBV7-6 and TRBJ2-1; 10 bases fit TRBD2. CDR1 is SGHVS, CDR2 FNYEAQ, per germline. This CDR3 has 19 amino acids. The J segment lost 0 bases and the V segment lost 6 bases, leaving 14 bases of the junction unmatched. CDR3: CASSDVETSGPSSYNEQFF. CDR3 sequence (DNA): TGTGCCAGCAGTGACGTCGAGACTAGCGGGCCGAGCTCCTACAATGAGCAGTTCTTC.

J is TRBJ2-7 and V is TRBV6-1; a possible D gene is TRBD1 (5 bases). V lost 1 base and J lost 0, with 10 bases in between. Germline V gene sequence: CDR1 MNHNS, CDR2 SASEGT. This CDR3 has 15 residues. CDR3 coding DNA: TGTGCCAGCAGTGAAGGACAGTTAAGCTCCTACGAGCAGTACTTC. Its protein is CASSEGQLSSYEQYF.

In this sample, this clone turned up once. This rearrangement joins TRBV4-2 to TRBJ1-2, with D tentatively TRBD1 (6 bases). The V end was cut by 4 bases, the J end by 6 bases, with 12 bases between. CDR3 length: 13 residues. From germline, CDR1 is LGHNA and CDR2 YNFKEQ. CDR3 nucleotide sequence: TGTGCCAGCAGCCCGAAGGGGGTCGATGGCTACACCTTC. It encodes CASSPKGVDGYTF.

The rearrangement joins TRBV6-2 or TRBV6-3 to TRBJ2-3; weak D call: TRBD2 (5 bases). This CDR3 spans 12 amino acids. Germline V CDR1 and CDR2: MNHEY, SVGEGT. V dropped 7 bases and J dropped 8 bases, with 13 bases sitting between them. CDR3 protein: CASTPDEGTQYF. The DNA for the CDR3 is TGTGCCAGCACCCCCGATGAGGGTACGCAGTATTTT.

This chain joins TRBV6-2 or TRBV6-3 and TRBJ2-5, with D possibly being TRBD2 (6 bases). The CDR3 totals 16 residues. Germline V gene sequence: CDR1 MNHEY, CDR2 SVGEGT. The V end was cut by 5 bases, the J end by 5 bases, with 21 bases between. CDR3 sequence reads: CASSPTRSGTSETQYF. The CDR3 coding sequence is TGTGCCAGCAGTCCGACCCGGAGTGGGACTTCGGAGACCCAGTACTTC.

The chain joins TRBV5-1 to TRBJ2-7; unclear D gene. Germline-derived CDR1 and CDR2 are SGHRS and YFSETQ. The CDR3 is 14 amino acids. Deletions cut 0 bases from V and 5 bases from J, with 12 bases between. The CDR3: CASSLGRLSDEQYF. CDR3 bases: TGCGCCAGCAGCTTGGGGCGACTTTCGGACGAGCAGTACTTC.

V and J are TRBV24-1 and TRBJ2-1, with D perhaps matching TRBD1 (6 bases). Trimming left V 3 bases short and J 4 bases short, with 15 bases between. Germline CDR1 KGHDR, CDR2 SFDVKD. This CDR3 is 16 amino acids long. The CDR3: CATSDSTGTTYNEQFF. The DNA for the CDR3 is TGTGCCACCAGTGATAGCACCGGGACAACATACAATGAGCAGTTCTTC.

CDR3 residues: CSVGQGAINYGYTF. CDR3 in DNA: TGCAGCGTTGGACAGGGCGCGATCAACTATGGCTACACCTTC. The genes are TRBV29-1 and TRBJ1-2; 7 bases line up with TRBD1. Germline V lookup: CDR1 SQVTM, CDR2 ANQGSEA. V dropped 4 bases and J dropped 2; count of bases not matched to a gene: 7. The CDR3 runs 14 residues.

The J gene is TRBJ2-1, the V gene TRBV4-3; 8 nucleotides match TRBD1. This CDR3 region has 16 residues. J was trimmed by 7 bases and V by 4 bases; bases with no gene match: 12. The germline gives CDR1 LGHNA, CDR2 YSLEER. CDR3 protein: CASSRRAGGSWNEQFF. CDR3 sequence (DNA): TGCGCCAGCAGCCGCCGGGCAGGGGGCTCTTGGAATGAGCAGTTCTTC.

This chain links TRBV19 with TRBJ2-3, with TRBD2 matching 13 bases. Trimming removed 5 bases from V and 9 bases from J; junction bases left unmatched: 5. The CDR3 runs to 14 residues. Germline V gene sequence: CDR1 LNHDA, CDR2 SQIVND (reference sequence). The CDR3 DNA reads TGTGCCAGTAGTGGAGGACTAGCGGGAGTAACGCAGTATTTT. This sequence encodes CASSGGLAGVTQYF.

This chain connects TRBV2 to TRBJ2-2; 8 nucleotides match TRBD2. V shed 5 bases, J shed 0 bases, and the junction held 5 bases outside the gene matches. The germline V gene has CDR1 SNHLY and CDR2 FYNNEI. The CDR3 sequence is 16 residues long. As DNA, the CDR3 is TGTGCCAGCAGTAGGAGCGGGAGCTCGAACACCGGGGAGCTGTTTTTT. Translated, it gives CASSRSGSSNTGELFF.

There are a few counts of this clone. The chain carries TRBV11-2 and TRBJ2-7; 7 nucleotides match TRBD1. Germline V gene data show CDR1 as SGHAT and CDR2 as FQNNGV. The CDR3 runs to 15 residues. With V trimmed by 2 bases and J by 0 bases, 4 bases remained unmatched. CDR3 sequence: CASSLNRDSSYEQYF. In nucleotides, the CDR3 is TGTGCCAGCAGCTTAAACAGGGACAGCTCCTACGAGCAGTACTTC.

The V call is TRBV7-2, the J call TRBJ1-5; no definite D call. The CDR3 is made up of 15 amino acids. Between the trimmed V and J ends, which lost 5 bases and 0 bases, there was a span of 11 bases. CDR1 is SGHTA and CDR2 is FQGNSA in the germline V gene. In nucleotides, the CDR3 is TGTGCCAGCAGCCCCCAATCCTATAGCAATCAGCCCCAGCATTTT. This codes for CASSPQSYSNQPQHF. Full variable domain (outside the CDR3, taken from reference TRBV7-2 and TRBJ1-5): GAGVSQSPSNKVTEKGKDVELRCDPISGHTALYWYRQSLGQGLEFLIYFQGNSAPDKSGLPSDRFSAERTGGSVSTLTIQRTQQEDSAVYLCASSPQSYSNQPQHFGDGTRLSIL.

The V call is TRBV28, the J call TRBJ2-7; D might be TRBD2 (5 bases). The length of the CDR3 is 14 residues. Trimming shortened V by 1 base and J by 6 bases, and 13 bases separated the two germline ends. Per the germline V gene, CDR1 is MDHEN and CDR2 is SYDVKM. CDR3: CASSLSRVPSEQYF. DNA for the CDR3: TGTGCCAGCAGTTTATCGCGGGTCCCCTCCGAGCAGTACTTC.

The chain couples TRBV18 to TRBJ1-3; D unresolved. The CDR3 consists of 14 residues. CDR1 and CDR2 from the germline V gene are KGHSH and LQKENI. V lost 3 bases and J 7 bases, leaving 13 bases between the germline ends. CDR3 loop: CASSPLPGWNTIYF. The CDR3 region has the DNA TGTGCCAGCTCACCTCTACCCGGGTGGAACACCATATATTTT. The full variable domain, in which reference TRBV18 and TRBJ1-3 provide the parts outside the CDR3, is NAGVMQNPRHLVRRRGQEARLRCSPMKGHSHVYWYRQLPEEGLKFMVYLQKENIIDESGMPKERFSAEFPKEGPSILRIQQVVRGDSAAYFCASSPLPGWNTIYFGEGSWLTVV.

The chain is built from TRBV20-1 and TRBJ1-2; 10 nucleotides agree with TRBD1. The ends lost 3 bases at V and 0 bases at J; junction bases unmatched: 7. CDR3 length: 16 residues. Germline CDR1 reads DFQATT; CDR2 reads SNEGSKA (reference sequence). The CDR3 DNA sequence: TGCAGTGCTAGTGGGACAGGGGTTAGTTCTAACTATGGCTACACCTTC. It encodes CSASGTGVSSNYGYTF.

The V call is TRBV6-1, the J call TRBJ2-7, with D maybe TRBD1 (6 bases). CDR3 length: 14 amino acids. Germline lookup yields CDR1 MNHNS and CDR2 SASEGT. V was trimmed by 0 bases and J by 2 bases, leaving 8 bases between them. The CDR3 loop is CASSEAWGPYEQYF. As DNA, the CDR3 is TGTGCCAGCAGTGAAGCTTGGGGGCCCTACGAGCAGTACTTC.

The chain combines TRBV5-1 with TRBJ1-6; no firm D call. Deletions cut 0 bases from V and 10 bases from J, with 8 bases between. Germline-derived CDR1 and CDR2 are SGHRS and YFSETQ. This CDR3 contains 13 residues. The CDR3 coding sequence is TGCGCCAGCAGCTTGGAGGTCGGGTCACCCCTCCACTTT. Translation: CASSLEVGSPLHF.

The CDR3 coding sequence is TGTGCCAGCAGCTTAAAAGGGGATGAGACCCAGTACTTC. This sequence encodes CASSLKGDETQYF. The genes are TRBV5-4 and TRBJ2-5, with D maybe TRBD1 (5 bases). The germline V gene has CDR1 SGHNT and CDR2 YYREEE (reference sequence). The length of the CDR3 is 13 residues. V gave up 2 bases and J gave up 5 bases, with 10 bases separating them. The variable domain in full, completed from reference TRBV5-4 and TRBJ2-5, reads ETGVTQSPTHLIKTRGQQVTLRCSSQSGHNTVSWYQQALGQGPQFIFQYYREEENGRGNFPPRFSGLQFPNYSSELNVNALELDDSALYLCASSLKGDETQYFGPGTRLLVL.

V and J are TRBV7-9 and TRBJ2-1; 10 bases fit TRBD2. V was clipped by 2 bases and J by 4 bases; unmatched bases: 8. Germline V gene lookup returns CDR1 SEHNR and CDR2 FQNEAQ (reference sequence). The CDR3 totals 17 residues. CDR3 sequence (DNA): TGTGCCAGCAGCTTAACGCGTGGGGGACTAGCGTACAATGAGCAGTTCTTC. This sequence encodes CASSLTRGGLAYNEQFF.

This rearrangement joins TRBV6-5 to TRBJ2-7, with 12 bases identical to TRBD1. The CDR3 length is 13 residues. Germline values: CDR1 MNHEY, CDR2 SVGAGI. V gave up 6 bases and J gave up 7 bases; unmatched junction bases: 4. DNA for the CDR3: TGTGCCAGCAGCCGGGACAGGGGGCTTGAGCAGTACTTC. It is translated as CASSRDRGLEQYF.

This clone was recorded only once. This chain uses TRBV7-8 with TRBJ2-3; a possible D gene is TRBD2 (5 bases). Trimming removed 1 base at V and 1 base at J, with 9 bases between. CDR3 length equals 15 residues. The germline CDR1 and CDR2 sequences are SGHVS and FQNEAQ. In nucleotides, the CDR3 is TGTGCCAGCAGCTTAGGCGTTAGCGGCACAGATACGCAGTATTTT. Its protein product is CASSLGVSGTDTQYF.

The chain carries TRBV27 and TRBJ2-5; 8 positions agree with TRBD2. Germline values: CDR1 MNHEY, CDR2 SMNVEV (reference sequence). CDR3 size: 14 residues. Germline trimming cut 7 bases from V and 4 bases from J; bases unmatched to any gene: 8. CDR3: CASMPGGGRETQYF. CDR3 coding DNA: TGTGCCAGCATGCCTGGCGGGGGGCGAGAGACCCAGTACTTC.

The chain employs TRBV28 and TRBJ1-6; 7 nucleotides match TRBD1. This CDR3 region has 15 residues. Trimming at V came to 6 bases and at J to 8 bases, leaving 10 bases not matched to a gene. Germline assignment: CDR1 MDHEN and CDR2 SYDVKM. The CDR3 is CASRRTGVGYSPLHF. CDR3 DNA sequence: TGTGCCAGCAGACGAACAGGGGTGGGGTATTCACCCCTCCACTTT.

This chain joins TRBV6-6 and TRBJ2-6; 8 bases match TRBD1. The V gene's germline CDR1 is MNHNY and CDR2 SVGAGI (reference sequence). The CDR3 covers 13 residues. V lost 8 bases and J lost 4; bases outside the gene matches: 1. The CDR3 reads CASRDRGANVLTF. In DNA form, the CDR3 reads TGTGCCAGCCGGGACAGGGGGGCCAACGTCCTGACTTTC.

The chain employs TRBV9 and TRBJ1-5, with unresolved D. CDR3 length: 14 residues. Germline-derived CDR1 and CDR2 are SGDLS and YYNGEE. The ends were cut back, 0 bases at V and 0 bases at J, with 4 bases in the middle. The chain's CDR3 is CASSVVYSNQPQHF. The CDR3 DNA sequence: TGTGCCAGCAGCGTAGTCTATAGCAATCAGCCCCAGCATTTT.